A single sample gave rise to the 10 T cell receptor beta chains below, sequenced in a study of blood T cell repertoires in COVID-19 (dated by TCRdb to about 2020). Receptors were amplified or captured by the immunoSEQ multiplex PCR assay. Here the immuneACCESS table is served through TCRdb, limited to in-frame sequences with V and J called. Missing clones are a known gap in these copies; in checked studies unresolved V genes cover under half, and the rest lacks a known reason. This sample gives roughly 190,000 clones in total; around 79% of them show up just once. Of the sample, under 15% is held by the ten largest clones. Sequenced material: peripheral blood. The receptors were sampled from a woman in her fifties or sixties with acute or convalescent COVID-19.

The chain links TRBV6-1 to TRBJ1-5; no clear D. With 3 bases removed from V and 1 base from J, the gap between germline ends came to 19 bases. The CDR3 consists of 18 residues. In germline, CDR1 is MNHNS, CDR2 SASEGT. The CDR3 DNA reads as TGTGCCAGCAGTGATAGGTACAGCCCCTCGGGGAGCAATCAGCCCCAGCATTTT. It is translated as CASSDRYSPSGSNQPQHF.

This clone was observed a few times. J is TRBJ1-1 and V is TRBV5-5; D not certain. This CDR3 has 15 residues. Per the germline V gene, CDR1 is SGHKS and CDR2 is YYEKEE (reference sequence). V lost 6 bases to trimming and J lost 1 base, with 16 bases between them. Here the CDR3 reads CASIPPGRPNTEAFF. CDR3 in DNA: TGTGCCAGCATCCCACCTGGGAGGCCGAACACTGAAGCTTTCTTT.

The CDR3 DNA follows: TGTGCCAGCAGTCCCGCAGTGGGAGACTATGGCTACACCTTC. The encoded protein is CASSPAVGDYGYTF. J is TRBJ1-2 and V is TRBV6-5; D gene uncertain. Trimming stripped 5 bases from V and 3 bases from J, with 13 bases between. CDR1 is MNHEY and CDR2 is SVGAGI in the germline V gene. The CDR3 is 14 amino acids.

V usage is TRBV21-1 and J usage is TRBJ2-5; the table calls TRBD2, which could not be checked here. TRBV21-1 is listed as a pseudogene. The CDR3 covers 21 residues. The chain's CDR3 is CASSKRGAERTNRQGGETQYF. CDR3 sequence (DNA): TGTGCCAGCAGCAAACGGGGCGCGGAAAGGACCAACCGGCAGGGAGGGGAGACCCAGTACTTC.

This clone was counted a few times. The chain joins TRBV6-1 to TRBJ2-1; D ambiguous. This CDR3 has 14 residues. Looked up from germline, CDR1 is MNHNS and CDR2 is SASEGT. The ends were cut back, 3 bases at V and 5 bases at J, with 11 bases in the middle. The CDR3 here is CASSDWRNNNEQFF. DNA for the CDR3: TGTGCCAGCAGTGATTGGCGGAACAACAATGAGCAGTTCTTC.

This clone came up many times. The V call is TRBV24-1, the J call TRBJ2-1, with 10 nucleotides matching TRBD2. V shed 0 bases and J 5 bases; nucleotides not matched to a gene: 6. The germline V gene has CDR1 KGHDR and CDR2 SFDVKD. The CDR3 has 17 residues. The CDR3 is CATSDLKMGLANNEQFF. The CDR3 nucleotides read TGTGCCACCAGTGATTTGAAAATGGGACTAGCGAACAATGAGCAGTTCTTC.

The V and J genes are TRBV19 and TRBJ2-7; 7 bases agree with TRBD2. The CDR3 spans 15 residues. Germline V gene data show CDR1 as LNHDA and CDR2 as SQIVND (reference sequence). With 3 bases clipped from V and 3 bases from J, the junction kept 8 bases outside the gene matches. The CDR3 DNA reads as TGTGCCAGTAGTATGAGGCTAGCGGCATTCTACGAGCAGTACTTC. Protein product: CASSMRLAAFYEQYF.

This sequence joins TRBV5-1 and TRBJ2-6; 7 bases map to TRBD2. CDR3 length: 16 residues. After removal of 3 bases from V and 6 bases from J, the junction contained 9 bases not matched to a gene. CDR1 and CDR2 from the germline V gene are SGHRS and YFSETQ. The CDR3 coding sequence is TGCGCCAGCAGCTGGCCCCCGGGGGGTGAGGCCAACGTCCTGACTTTC. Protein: CASSWPPGGEANVLTF.

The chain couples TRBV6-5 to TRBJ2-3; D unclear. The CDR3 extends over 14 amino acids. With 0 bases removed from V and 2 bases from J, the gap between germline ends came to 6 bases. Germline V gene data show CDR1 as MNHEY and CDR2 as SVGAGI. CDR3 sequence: CASSYSSPTDTQYF. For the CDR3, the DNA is TGTGCCAGCAGTTACTCGAGCCCCACAGATACGCAGTATTTT.

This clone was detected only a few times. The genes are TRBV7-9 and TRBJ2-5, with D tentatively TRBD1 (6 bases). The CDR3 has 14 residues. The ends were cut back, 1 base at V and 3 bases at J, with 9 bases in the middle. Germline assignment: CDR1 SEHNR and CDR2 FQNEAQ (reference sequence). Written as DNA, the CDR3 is TGTGCCAGCAGCTTAGTCCGGGACAAAGAGACCCAGTACTTC. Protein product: CASSLVRDKETQYF.